The 9 T cell receptor beta chains below were found in one sample sequenced in a study of T-cell reconstitution after alpha-beta-depleted transplantation in children. Unique molecular identifiers were incorporated when the TCRbeta library was constructed. One entry per CDR3 protein results from TCRdb running MiXCR on the PCR reads. The table has a few hundred thousand distinct CDR3 sequences, around 16% seen once. The sequencing here drew on PBMCs, mostly from graft donor cells, taken 360 days after TCRalphabeta/CD19-depleted stem cell transplant. These receptors were collected from a boy under two years old who had a stem cell transplant for Wiskott-Aldrich syndrome, so the T cells may come from the graft donor.

This clonotype was observed a handful of times. V gene TRBV5-4 combines with J gene TRBJ2-2, with D perhaps matching TRBD1 (6 bases). CDR3 length equals 15 residues. V lost 0 bases and J lost 3, with 9 bases in between. Germline values: CDR1 SGHNT, CDR2 YYREEE (reference sequence). CDR3 in DNA: TGTGCCAGCAGCTTGGTGCCAGGGGACACCGGGGAGCTGTTTTTT. Its protein product is CASSLVPGDTGELFF.

The rearrangement links TRBV12-3 or TRBV12-4 to TRBJ1-5; TRBD1 matches 10 bases. The length of the CDR3 is 14 residues. V was clipped by 6 bases and J by 7 bases; unmatched bases: 6. The CDR3 nucleotides are TGTGCCAGCAGACCGGGACAGGGGCGACAGCCCCAGCATTTT. Residues: CASRPGQGRQPQHF.

This clonotype was detected a few times. V usage is TRBV7-9 and J usage is TRBJ2-7; D is ambiguous. The CDR3 extends over 13 amino acids. The germline V gene encodes CDR1 SEHNR and CDR2 FQNEAQ (reference sequence). The V gene lost 6 bases and the J gene lost 2 bases, with 11 bases spanning the gap. Here the CDR3 DNA reads TGTGCCAGCAGTCCCCGGCTAGCCTACGAGCAGTACTTC. Its protein product is CASSPRLAYEQYF.

The chain is built from TRBV6-2 or TRBV6-3 and TRBJ2-6, with D unresolved. Trimming removed 4 bases from V and 0 bases from J, with 7 bases in between. Per the germline V gene, CDR1 is MNHEY and CDR2 is SVGEGT. There are 15 residues in the CDR3. The DNA for the CDR3 is TGTGCCAGCAGTTGGCAGAGCTCTGGGGCCAACGTCCTGACTTTC. Amino acids: CASSWQSSGANVLTF.

This clonotype was observed many times. V gene TRBV7-2 combines with J gene TRBJ2-7; D is possibly TRBD2 (5 bases). This CDR3 is built from 15 residues. Germline V gene sequence: CDR1 SGHTA, CDR2 FQGNSA. Trimming removed 1 base at V and 0 bases at J, with 10 bases between. This CDR3 is CASSLEGRASYEQYF. CDR3 bases: TGTGCCAGCAGCTTAGAAGGGCGGGCCTCCTACGAGCAGTACTTC.

The chain recombines TRBV6-1 with TRBJ2-7, with TRBD2 as a possible D gene (6 bases). The CDR3 extends over 15 amino acids. Trimming left V 6 bases short and J 7 bases short, with 22 bases between. Germline loops: CDR1 MNHNS, CDR2 SASEGT. CDR3 amino acids: CASSQRGTGSREQYF. The CDR3 bases are TGTGCCAGCAGCCAACGGGGGACGGGCTCGAGGGAGCAGTACTTC.

This clonotype was recorded a few times. The J gene is TRBJ2-7, the V gene TRBV5-1; D unresolved. The V gene lost 6 bases and the J gene lost 1 base, with 17 bases spanning the gap. The CDR3 is 15 residues long. Looked up from germline, CDR1 is SGHRS and CDR2 is YFSETQ. The CDR3 region has the DNA TGCGCCAGCACCCTCGGACCGTCCTTTTCCTACGAGCAGTACTTC. Translation: CASTLGPSFSYEQYF.

The V gene is TRBV20-1, the J gene TRBJ1-6; the match to TRBD1 covers 8 bases. Germline trimming cut 3 bases from V and 9 bases from J; bases unmatched to any gene: 4. CDR1 is DFQATT and CDR2 is SNEGSKA in the germline V gene (reference sequence). The CDR3 runs to 13 residues. CDR3 sequence: CSASPGQASPLHF. CDR3 nucleotides: TGCAGTGCTAGCCCGGGACAGGCTTCACCCCTCCACTTT.

The chain recombines TRBV12-3 or TRBV12-4 with TRBJ1-6, with D possibly being TRBD1 (6 bases). CDR3 length equals 17 residues. Trimming cost V 6 bases and J 0 bases, with 15 bases left between them. CDR3 sequence reads: CASRKTLDSSYNSPLHF. DNA for the CDR3: TGTGCCAGCAGGAAAACCCTGGACAGCTCCTATAATTCACCCCTCCACTTT.